The 23 T cell receptor beta chains in this list originate from one sample, sequenced in a study of blood T cell repertoires in COVID-19. Measured with immunoSEQ multiplex PCR; TCRdb has only the in-frame clones, and not every one. This sample carries approximately 9,700 clones, 80% to 90% of them seen once, and the ten largest clones take about 5.4%. The sequencing sample was made of peripheral blood. The receptors were gathered from a human donor in a cohort sampled during active COVID-19.

V is TRBV27 and J is TRBJ2-3; D not resolved. CDR3 length: 13 residues. Germline lookup yields CDR1 MNHEY and CDR2 SMNVEV (reference sequence). V dropped 8 bases and J dropped 0 bases, with 9 bases sitting between them. The CDR3 spells CASRPPSTDTQYF. In nucleotides, the CDR3 is TGTGCCAGCCGTCCCCCTAGCACAGATACGCAGTATTTT.

The chain has TRBV5-1 and TRBJ2-5; 12 bases are shared with TRBD2. This CDR3 region has 15 residues. Germline V gives CDR1 SGHRS, CDR2 YFSETQ. The V and J ends lost 5 bases and 1 base, in that order; junction bases with no gene match: 3. Here the CDR3 reads CASRRLAGAQETQYF. CDR3 nucleotides: TGCGCCAGCAGAAGACTAGCGGGGGCCCAAGAGACCCAGTACTTC. Filled out from reference TRBV5-1 and TRBJ2-5, the complete variable domain reads KAGVTQTPRYLIKTRGQQVTLSCSPISGHRSVSWYQQTPGQGLQFLFEYFSETQRNKGNFPGRFSGRQFSNSRSEMNVSTLELGDSALYLCASRRLAGAQETQYFGPGTRLLVL.

V usage is TRBV7-9 and J usage is TRBJ2-7; D is unresolved. Germline CDR1 SEHNR, CDR2 FQNEAQ (reference sequence). This CDR3 has 13 amino acids. The V gene lost 0 bases and the J gene lost 2 bases, with 5 bases spanning the gap. The CDR3 sequence: CASSLAGTYEQYF. The DNA for the CDR3 is TGTGCCAGCAGCTTAGCCGGTACCTACGAGCAGTACTTC.

The chain is built from TRBV5-1 and TRBJ1-1; 7 bases are a match to TRBD1. The CDR3 covers 14 residues. The V segment lost 4 bases and the J segment 1 base; nucleotides outside the gene matches: 4. Germline CDR1 SGHRS, CDR2 YFSETQ. The CDR3 is CASSVTGPNTEAFF. The CDR3 nucleotides read TGCGCCAGCAGCGTGACAGGGCCGAACACTGAAGCTTTCTTT.

As for this clone: Relative to the germline gene, one junction end is altered; a read error may explain this. The chain couples TRBV7-9 to TRBJ2-2, with TRBD2 matching over 12 bases. This CDR3 has 18 amino acids. Germline V gene lookup returns CDR1 SEHNR and CDR2 FQNEAQ (reference sequence). The CDR3: CASSHPSGGAGNTGELFF. The CDR3 DNA follows: TGCGCCAGCAGCCATCCTAGCGGGGGGGCCGGGAACACCGGGGAGCTGTTTTTT.

The rearrangement joins TRBV6-2 or TRBV6-3 to TRBJ1-5, with a weak D call TRBD1 (6 bases). Germline V CDR1 and CDR2: MNHEY, SVGEGT. Between the trimmed V and J ends, which lost 0 bases and 5 bases, there was a span of 20 bases. The CDR3 is made up of 18 amino acids. The CDR3 protein is CASSYSMRGLGEHQPQHF. In DNA, the CDR3 is TGTGCCAGCAGTTACTCGATGCGGGGGCTAGGGGAGCATCAGCCCCAGCATTTT.

The rearrangement joins TRBV4-1 to TRBJ2-3, with 8 bases lining up with TRBD2. CDR3 length: 15 residues. V shed 6 bases and J 6 bases; nucleotides not matched to a gene: 11. The germline gives CDR1 MGHRA, CDR2 YSYEKL. CDR3 DNA sequence: TGCGCCAGCAGGTCGGCGGGGGGACGCATGGATACGCAGTATTTT. Encoded protein: CASRSAGGRMDTQYF.

This chain uses TRBV5-1 with TRBJ2-1; TRBD1 matches at 9 bases. Germline V gives CDR1 SGHRS, CDR2 YFSETQ. The CDR3 loop spans 16 amino acids. Trimming at V came to 0 bases and at J to 6 bases, leaving 7 bases not matched to a gene. CDR3 residues: CASSLGTGTGSNEQFF. The CDR3 nucleotides read TGCGCCAGCAGCTTGGGGACCGGGACAGGGTCCAATGAGCAGTTCTTC.

The V and J genes are TRBV28 and TRBJ1-2, with D possibly being TRBD1 (6 bases). V was pared by 7 bases and J by 8 bases, with 17 bases between. From germline, CDR1 is MDHEN and CDR2 SYDVKM. The CDR3 extends over 13 amino acids. The DNA for the CDR3 is TGTGCCAGCACGGGGGGGCTTAAGGTGGGCTACACCTTC. Translating gives CASTGGLKVGYTF.

The chain links TRBV10-3 to TRBJ2-1; 16 bases agree with TRBD2. The germline V gene encodes CDR1 ENHRY and CDR2 SYGVKD. The V and J ends lost 6 bases and 9 bases, in that order; junction bases with no gene match: 8. CDR3 length: 16 amino acids. CDR3 protein: CAIRSGLAGGTVEQFF. CDR3 nucleotide sequence: TGTGCCATCAGATCGGGACTAGCGGGGGGGACGGTTGAGCAGTTCTTC.

For the CDR3, the DNA is TGCGCCAGCAGTCAGGGGTTTAACTCCTACAATGAGCAGTTCTTC. Residues: CASSQGFNSYNEQFF. The rearrangement uses TRBV5-1 and TRBJ2-1, with a tentative D call TRBD1 (6 bases). This CDR3 has 15 amino acids. The V gene lost 5 bases and the J gene lost 0 bases, with 12 bases spanning the gap. Germline CDR1 SGHRS, CDR2 YFSETQ.

The gene calls are TRBV11-2 and TRBJ2-1; D is undetermined. The CDR3 extends over 14 amino acids. Germline V CDR1 and CDR2: SGHAT, FQNNGV. Trimming took 0 bases from V and 6 from J, leaving 9 bases between them. CDR3 region: CASSLEFYINEQFF. The CDR3 DNA reads TGTGCCAGCAGCTTAGAGTTTTATATCAATGAGCAGTTCTTC.

The V gene is TRBV28, the J gene TRBJ2-3; D is unresolved. The CDR3 extends over 15 amino acids. With 6 bases removed from V and 5 bases from J, the gap between germline ends came to 18 bases. The germline V gene has CDR1 MDHEN and CDR2 SYDVKM. CDR3 loop: CASSLRGQYGDTQYF. Here the CDR3 DNA reads TGTGCCAGCAGCTTAAGAGGCCAGTACGGAGATACGCAGTATTTT.

The V call is TRBV28, the J call TRBJ1-5; 10 bases are shared with TRBD1. V shed 6 bases, J shed 6 bases, and the junction held 2 bases outside the gene matches. This CDR3 is built from 13 residues. CDR1 is MDHEN, CDR2 SYDVKM, per germline. CDR3 protein: CASSWTGGQPQHF. Here the CDR3 DNA reads TGTGCCAGCAGCTGGACAGGGGGTCAGCCCCAGCATTTT.

V and J are TRBV7-8 and TRBJ2-7, with 8 bases matching TRBD2. The germline gives CDR1 SGHVS, CDR2 FQNEAQ. V dropped 5 bases and J dropped 4; count of bases not matched to a gene: 7. This CDR3 has 14 amino acids. Here the CDR3 DNA reads TGTGCCAGCAGCCACACTGGCGGGGGGTACGAGCAGTACTTC. Its protein product is CASSHTGGGYEQYF.

V gene TRBV19 combines with J gene TRBJ2-7; 8 bases are shared with TRBD2. The CDR3 loop spans 15 amino acids. From germline, CDR1 is LNHDA and CDR2 SQIVND (reference sequence). Trimming took 1 base from V and 4 from J; bases not matched to a gene: 6. In DNA, the CDR3 is TGTGCCAGTAGTATAGTCGGGGGGGCCCTGTACGAGCAGTACTTC. Its translation is CASSIVGGALYEQYF.

The rearrangement joins TRBV5-6 to TRBJ1-2; tentatively, D is TRBD1 (5 bases). This CDR3 spans 16 amino acids. Germline loops: CDR1 SGHDT, CDR2 YYEEEE. V was clipped by 4 bases and J by 1 base, with 17 bases between them. The CDR3 is CASSPDLTGGNYGYTF. The CDR3 DNA reads TGTGCCAGCAGCCCCGATCTGACGGGGGGTAACTATGGCTACACCTTC.

On this clone itself: It is unclear where the CDR3 begins or ends on the DNA, so no DNA is shown, and the CDR3 is as TCRdb lists it. The V gene is TRBV6-6, the J gene TRBJ2-7; the D call of TRBD1 is as the table states it, not checked on the DNA. CDR1 is MNHNY and CDR2 is SVGAGI in the germline V gene (reference sequence). The CDR3 length equals 13 residues, ends included. CDR3 amino acids: CASILGQGYEQYF.

This chain connects TRBV4-2 to TRBJ2-3; TRBD2 agrees at 9 bases. Trimming took 0 bases from V and 4 from J; bases not matched to a gene: 2. CDR3 size: 15 residues. Per the germline V gene, CDR1 is LGHNA and CDR2 is YNFKEQ. CDR3 residues: CASSQEAGGADTQYF. CDR3 nucleotides: TGTGCCAGCAGCCAAGAGGCGGGGGGGGCAGATACGCAGTATTTT.

This chain joins TRBV28 and TRBJ2-3; TRBD1 is a possible D gene (5 bases). The CDR3 has 14 residues. V was trimmed by 5 bases and J by 6 bases, leaving 15 bases between them. Germline values: CDR1 MDHEN, CDR2 SYDVKM. Written as DNA, the CDR3 is TGTGCCAGCAGTCAGCAGGGTACAACGGATACGCAGTATTTT. It encodes CASSQQGTTDTQYF.

This clone was recorded only once. The chain joins TRBV12-5 to TRBJ1-1, with D hard to call. V gave up 8 bases and J gave up 2 bases, with 9 bases separating them. Per the germline V gene, CDR1 is LGHNT and CDR2 is FRNRAP. The CDR3 is 12 amino acids. CDR3 sequence (DNA): TGTGCTAGTTGCTGGGCCAACACTGAAGCTTTCTTT. It is translated as CASCWANTEAFF. Complete variable domain (other parts from reference TRBV12-5 and TRBJ1-1): DARVTQTPRHKVTEMGQEVTMRCQPILGHNTVFWYRQTMMQGLELLAYFRNRAPLDDSGMPKDRFSAEMPDATLATLKIQPSEPRDSAVYFCASCWANTEAFFGQGTRLTVV.

The V and J genes are TRBV13 and TRBJ2-2; D is uncertain. This CDR3 region has 16 residues. Germline CDR1 reads PRHDT; CDR2 reads FYEKMQ (reference sequence). Trimming removed 0 bases at V and 0 bases at J, with 8 bases between. CDR3: CASSLGLASNTGELFF. The CDR3 nucleotides read TGTGCCAGCAGCTTAGGCCTTGCGTCGAACACCGGGGAGCTGTTTTTT.

V is TRBV4-1 and J is TRBJ1-5; D remains unclear. V was cut by 0 bases and J by 6 bases, with 15 bases left in between. The CDR3 has 16 amino acids. Germline V gene data show CDR1 as MGHRA and CDR2 as YSYEKL. CDR3 region: CASSQEWSWFSQPQHF. The DNA for the CDR3 is TGCGCCAGCAGCCAAGAGTGGTCGTGGTTTAGTCAGCCCCAGCATTTT.